These 32 T cell receptor beta chains originate from one sample sequenced in a study of cytomegalovirus exposure and HLA in healthy donors (TCRdb year 2017). Libraries were made using the immunoSEQ multiplex PCR assay. For the multiplex PCR, a mixture combining 60 forward primers for TCR Vbeta segments and 13 reverse primers for TCR Jbeta segments was used. Imported from immuneACCESS, the table was reduced by TCRdb to in-frame sequences with V and J called. These copies leave out some clones; in studies compared against another copy, an unresolved V gene accounts for under half, and the cause of the remainder is not known. This sample comprises around 180,000 clones, 77% of them detected only once. The top ten constitute approximately 1.5% of the sample. Sequencing was done on a sample of PBMCs. These receptors came from a woman under 40 in good health and CMV-seropositive.

This clone has only a few counts. The rearrangement uses TRBV29-1 and TRBJ2-2, with TRBD2 matching 12 bases. With 7 bases clipped from V and 5 bases from J, the junction kept 2 bases outside the gene matches. Per germline, CDR1 SQVTM and CDR2 ANQGSEA. The CDR3 consists of 13 residues. The CDR3 nucleotides are TGCAGCGCGACTAGCGGGAGAACCGGGGAGCTGTTTTTT. Protein: CSATSGRTGELFF.

V is TRBV6-5 and J is TRBJ1-4, with no clear D. CDR3 length: 12 amino acids. Germline V gene sequence: CDR1 MNHEY, CDR2 SVGAGI. Between the trimmed V and J ends, which lost 7 bases and 8 bases, there was a span of 11 bases. CDR3 sequence (DNA): TGTGCCAGCACCAATAGCCCGGAAAAACTGTTTTTT. Encoded protein: CASTNSPEKLFF.

This clone was counted only a few times. CDR3 region: CAWRKTTGTDYGYTF. CDR3 in DNA: TGTGCCTGGAGGAAAACGACAGGGACGGACTATGGCTACACCTTC. The rearrangement joins TRBV30 to TRBJ1-2; the match to TRBD1 covers 7 bases. V lost 3 bases, J lost 3 bases, and 10 bases stayed unmatched. This CDR3 has 15 amino acids. Per germline, CDR1 GTSNPN and CDR2 SVGIG (reference sequence).

The chain links TRBV19 to TRBJ2-5; 9 nucleotides line up with TRBD1. Germline trimming cut 5 bases from V and 2 bases from J; bases unmatched to any gene: 6. Germline V gene lookup returns CDR1 LNHDA and CDR2 SQIVND (reference sequence). The CDR3 is 15 amino acids. The CDR3 bases are TGTGCCAGTAGTCGCGGACAGGGGTTACAAGAGACCCAGTACTTC. This translates into CASSRGQGLQETQYF.

The CDR3, as DNA: TGTGCCAGCAGTTCCGACAGGGGCGGGGCACAAGAGACCCAGTACTTC. Its translation is CASSSDRGGAQETQYF. The chain joins TRBV28 to TRBJ2-5; 8 bases are a match to TRBD1. After removal of 4 bases from V and 2 bases from J, the junction contained 9 bases not matched to a gene. Germline V gene sequence: CDR1 MDHEN, CDR2 SYDVKM. The CDR3 covers 16 residues.

This sequence joins TRBV7-3 and TRBJ2-5, with D perhaps matching TRBD1 (5 bases). V lost 5 bases and J 2 bases, leaving 9 bases between the germline ends. The CDR3 contains 13 residues. The germline gives CDR1 SGHTA, CDR2 FQGTGA. In nucleotides, the CDR3 is TGTGCCAGCAGCCAGGGCTCTCAAGAGACCCAGTACTTC. Residues: CASSQGSQETQYF. Together with reference TRBV7-3 and TRBJ2-5, the CDR3 gives the full variable domain: GAGVSQTPSNKVTEKGKYVELRCDPISGHTALYWYRQSLGQGPEFLIYFQGTGAADDSGLPNDRFFAVRPEGSVSTLKIQRTERGDSAVYLCASSQGSQETQYFGPGTRLLVL.

This clone was recorded a few times. The rearrangement joins TRBV10-3 to TRBJ2-3; 8 positions agree with TRBD1. The CDR3 loop spans 13 amino acids. Germline V gene lookup returns CDR1 ENHRY and CDR2 SYGVKD. V shed 9 bases, J shed 0 bases, and the junction held 2 bases outside the gene matches. The CDR3: CAIQGASTDTQYF. The CDR3 DNA follows: TGTGCCATTCAGGGGGCAAGCACAGATACGCAGTATTTT.

This chain connects TRBV7-9 to TRBJ1-1; 9 positions match TRBD1. Per germline, CDR1 SEHNR and CDR2 FQNEAQ (reference sequence). CDR3 length: 16 amino acids. The V gene end was trimmed by 5 bases and the J gene end by 4 bases; junction bases not matched to a gene: 11. In nucleotides, the CDR3 is TGTGCCAGCAGCCTAGACAGGGGGACTCCCTTCACTGAAGCTTTCTTT. Protein: CASSLDRGTPFTEAFF.

V gene TRBV10-3 combines with J gene TRBJ2-7, with 11 bases matching TRBD1. The CDR3 length is 13 residues. The V gene end was trimmed by 6 bases and the J gene end by 3 bases; junction bases not matched to a gene: 1. Germline assignment: CDR1 ENHRY and CDR2 SYGVKD. The chain's CDR3 is CAISGTGGYEQYF. DNA for the CDR3: TGTGCCATCAGCGGGACAGGGGGCTACGAGCAGTACTTC.

The chain employs TRBV4-1 and TRBJ1-5; unclear D gene. Trimming cost V 1 base and J 3 bases, with 7 bases left between them. This CDR3 has 14 residues. The germline gives CDR1 MGHRA, CDR2 YSYEKL. The CDR3 loop is CASSQVPFNQPQHF. In nucleotides, the CDR3 is TGCGCCAGCAGCCAAGTCCCCTTCAATCAGCCCCAGCATTTT.

J is TRBJ2-2 and V is TRBV7-9, with 8 bases lining up with TRBD1. J gave up 2 bases and V 10 bases, and 9 bases lay outside the gene matches. Per germline, CDR1 SEHNR and CDR2 FQNEAQ (reference sequence). The CDR3 has 15 amino acids. As DNA, the CDR3 is TGTGCCACCGATCCGGGACAGGCTAACACCGGGGAGCTGTTTTTT. It yields the protein CATDPGQANTGELFF.

The chain employs TRBV28 and TRBJ1-2; 7 nucleotides line up with TRBD1. CDR1 MDHEN and CDR2 SYDVKM come from the germline V gene. J gave up 7 bases and V 3 bases, and 14 bases lay outside the gene matches. CDR3 size: 16 residues. CDR3 in amino acids: CASSFPLQGVLGGYTF. The DNA of the CDR3 is TGTGCCAGCAGTTTCCCTCTGCAGGGGGTACTGGGTGGCTACACCTTC.

The chain joins TRBV11-2 to TRBJ2-1, with D unresolved. Germline assignment: CDR1 SGHAT and CDR2 FQNNGV. Trimming shortened V by 3 bases and J by 9 bases, and 6 bases separated the two germline ends. The CDR3 is 11 residues long. CDR3 loop: CASSFNIEQFF. The DNA of the CDR3 is TGTGCCAGCAGCTTCAACATTGAGCAGTTCTTC.

This clone was picked up a small number of times. This sequence joins TRBV7-2 and TRBJ2-7, with D tentatively TRBD1 (6 bases). V lost 4 bases and J lost 0, with 13 bases in between. The CDR3 sequence is 15 residues long. Germline-derived CDR1 and CDR2 are SGHTA and FQGNSA. CDR3 in amino acids: CASSSTGQVSYEQYF. The CDR3 region has the DNA TGTGCCAGCAGCTCTACAGGGCAAGTCTCCTACGAGCAGTACTTC.

The genes are TRBV6-4 and TRBJ1-2, with a possible D match to TRBD1 (6 bases). The CDR3 is 15 amino acids. Trimming removed 3 bases at V and 5 bases at J, with 16 bases between. Germline lookup yields CDR1 MRHNA and CDR2 SNTAGT. The DNA of the CDR3 is TGTGCCAGCAGTGAGGACAGCTCCCCAGTTTATGGCTACACCTTC. This sequence encodes CASSEDSSPVYGYTF.

CDR3 sequence (DNA): TGTGCCAGCACCTCAGGACTAGGGACTCCAACTAATGAAAAACTGTTTTTT. Translation gives CASTSGLGTPTNEKLFF. The chain employs TRBV2 and TRBJ1-4, with D maybe TRBD1 (5 bases). Germline CDR1 and CDR2: SNHLY and FYNNEI. The germline V and J ends were trimmed by 7 bases and 0 bases, with 18 bases remaining between them. The CDR3 extends over 17 amino acids.

V and J are TRBV28 and TRBJ1-5; 7 positions match TRBD1. Germline trimming cut 6 bases from V and 9 bases from J; bases unmatched to any gene: 14. The CDR3 runs 15 residues. Germline CDR1 reads MDHEN; CDR2 reads SYDVKM. CDR3 protein: CASRPDTGVTRPQHF. The CDR3 coding sequence is TGTGCCAGCAGACCCGATACAGGGGTGACTCGGCCCCAGCATTTT.

V and J are TRBV28 and TRBJ2-7; 8 bases are a match to TRBD2. This CDR3 spans 18 amino acids. Germline V gives CDR1 MDHEN, CDR2 SYDVKM. Unmatched junction bases numbered 14, after V lost 4 bases and J lost 0 bases. CDR3 DNA: TGTGCCAGCAGTTATGTAGTTTCGGCGGGAGGCAGCTCCTACGAGCAGTACTTC. This sequence encodes CASSYVVSAGGSSYEQYF.

The chain is built from TRBV28 and TRBJ2-7, with no clear D. Germline V lookup: CDR1 MDHEN, CDR2 SYDVKM. The CDR3 covers 14 residues. Trimming took off 2 bases at V and 5 bases at J, with 13 bases between the two ends. CDR3 DNA sequence: TGTGCCAGCAGTTTACCCCCCACTGCCGACGAGCAGTACTTC. Translation gives CASSLPPTADEQYF.

V is TRBV21-1 and J is TRBJ2-1; the D call in the table, TRBD2, was not verified against the DNA. TRBV21-1 is designated a pseudogene. CDR3 size: 16 residues. This CDR3 reads CASSPRGLAVYNEQFF. As DNA, the CDR3 is TGTGCCAGCAGCCCGCGCGGGCTAGCGGTATACAATGAGCAGTTCTTC.

The chain couples TRBV19 to TRBJ2-1, with 15 bases fitting TRBD2. The CDR3 loop spans 18 amino acids. V trimming: 3 bases; J trimming: 8 bases; junction bases outside the gene matches: 11. Per germline, CDR1 LNHDA and CDR2 SQIVND (reference sequence). The CDR3 nucleotides are TGTGCCAGTAGTATTCGAGGACTAGCGGGAGGGTCGTCCTATGAGCAGTTCTTC. Its translation is CASSIRGLAGGSSYEQFF. The variable domain in full, with the rest retrieved from reference TRBV19 and TRBJ2-1, is DGGITQSPKYLFRKEGQNVTLSCEQNLNHDAMYWYRQDPGQGLRLIYYSQIVNDFQKGDIAEGYSVSREKKESFPLTVTSAQKNPTAFYLCASSIRGLAGGSSYEQFFGPGTRLTVL.

The chain links TRBV7-2 to TRBJ2-2, with TRBD2 matching over 12 bases. CDR1 and CDR2 from the germline V gene are SGHTA and FQGNSA. The CDR3 is 15 amino acids. V gave up 5 bases and J gave up 4 bases; unmatched junction bases: 2. The DNA of the CDR3 is TGTGCCAGCAGCCTACTAGCGGGGGGCACCGGGGAGCTGTTTTTT. Amino acid sequence: CASSLLAGGTGELFF.

This clone was recorded once. Mismatch with germline at one junction end may stem from a read error. The V gene is TRBV7-9, the J gene TRBJ2-7, with 9 bases identical to TRBD2. Germline CDR1 reads SEHNR; CDR2 reads FQNEAQ (reference sequence). The CDR3 has 13 amino acids. The CDR3 coding sequence is TGTGCCAGCAGTTTAGCGGGAGCTGGCGAGCAGTACTTC. Its protein product is CASSLAGAGEQYF.

This chain connects TRBV5-1 to TRBJ2-1; no reliable D call. Germline V CDR1 and CDR2: SGHRS, YFSETQ. CDR3 length: 14 residues. Trimming removed 0 bases from V and 9 bases from J, with 13 bases in between. In DNA, the CDR3 is TGCGCCAGCAGCTTGGATATTCTCGGCGGTGAGCAGTTCTTC. Its translation is CASSLDILGGEQFF.

The table lists this clone with a few counts. The rearrangement links TRBV6-1 to TRBJ1-3, with D perhaps TRBD1 (5 bases). V lost 1 base and J 0 bases, leaving 19 bases between the germline ends. Germline CDR1 reads MNHNS; CDR2 reads SASEGT. The length of the CDR3 is 19 residues. The DNA of the CDR3 is TGTGCCAGCAGTGAAGATGGGGGACTACAGGCCTACTCTGGAAACACCATATATTTT. Protein sequence: CASSEDGGLQAYSGNTIYF.

V gene TRBV28 combines with J gene TRBJ2-1; 9 bases align to TRBD2. After removal of 7 bases from V and 9 bases from J, the junction contained 13 bases not matched to a gene. The CDR3 is 15 residues long. Germline loops: CDR1 MDHEN, CDR2 SYDVKM. Written as DNA, the CDR3 is TGTGCCAGCACCTATTCTAGCGGGACCCGTGGTGAGCAGTTCTTC. Amino acid sequence: CASTYSSGTRGEQFF. Looking up the rest from reference TRBV28 and TRBJ2-1 gives the full variable domain: DVKVTQSSRYLVKRTGEKVFLECVQDMDHENMFWYRQDPGLGLRLIYFSYDVKMKEKGDIPEGYSVSREKKERFSLILESASTNQTSMYLCASTYSSGTRGEQFFGPGTRLTVL.

The V and J genes are TRBV30 and TRBJ1-1; 7 nucleotides agree with TRBD1. Germline V gene sequence: CDR1 GTSNPN, CDR2 SVGIG (reference sequence). The CDR3 runs 12 residues. With 6 bases clipped from V and 7 bases from J, the junction kept 8 bases outside the gene matches. The DNA of the CDR3 is TGTGCCTGCAGGGGGATTCTGGGTGAAGCTTTCTTT. The encoded protein is CACRGILGEAFF.

V and J are TRBV11-2 and TRBJ2-5; D remains ambiguous. Trimming took 1 base from V and 5 from J, leaving 8 bases between them. Germline loops: CDR1 SGHAT, CDR2 FQNNGV. There are 13 residues in the CDR3. This chain's CDR3 is CASSLGLSETQYF. CDR3 bases: TGTGCCAGCAGCTTAGGTTTATCGGAGACCCAGTACTTC.

The rearrangement uses TRBV6-4 and TRBJ2-3; TRBD1 matches at 7 bases. The CDR3 extends over 16 amino acids. V lost 7 bases and J lost 0; bases outside the gene matches: 10. The germline CDR1 and CDR2 sequences are MRHNA and SNTAGT. This chain's CDR3 is CASKSRQGTSTDTQYF. The CDR3 DNA is TGTGCCAGCAAATCGCGACAGGGAACTAGCACAGATACGCAGTATTTT.

V and J are TRBV11-3 and TRBJ2-7; 9 bases fit TRBD1. V was clipped by 1 base and J by 3 bases; unmatched bases: 4. The CDR3 extends over 15 amino acids. Germline loops: CDR1 SGHNT, CDR2 YENEEA. CDR3 coding DNA: TGTGCCAGCAGCTTAGGGACAGGGGTGGACTACGAGCAGTACTTC. It is translated as CASSLGTGVDYEQYF.

This clone showed up just a few times. The chain employs TRBV19 and TRBJ2-7; 9 positions agree with TRBD1. This CDR3 has 16 amino acids. The ends lost 4 bases at V and 2 bases at J; junction bases unmatched: 9. The germline V gene has CDR1 LNHDA and CDR2 SQIVND (reference sequence). CDR3 region: CASSTSGTGIPYEQYF. The CDR3 nucleotides read TGTGCCAGTAGTACTTCCGGGACAGGGATCCCCTACGAGCAGTACTTC.

This rearrangement joins TRBV4-1 to TRBJ1-2; 8 bases align to TRBD1. Per germline, CDR1 MGHRA and CDR2 YSYEKL. The length of the CDR3 is 17 residues. The J segment lost 2 bases and the V segment lost 0 bases, leaving 8 bases of the junction unmatched. The CDR3 protein is CASSQDRSQGANYGYTF. CDR3 sequence (DNA): TGCGCCAGCAGCCAAGATAGGAGCCAGGGGGCGAACTATGGCTACACCTTC.